This T cell receptor (beta chain) was recorded in a study of beta chain features in type 1 diabetes. Study as a whole: Across all samples, over 85 million sorted cells were examined.

What was sequenced were expressed TCRB transcripts, since all of the isolated RNA had been reverse transcribed. The assay was immunoSEQ multiplex PCR, and TCRdb's table has in-frame clones only and misses some. In the table there are about 410,000 clones, approximately 14% of which are singletons. CDR1 and CDR2 from the germline V gene are SGHTA and FQGNSA. Trimming removed 5 bases at V and 5 bases at J, with 10 bases between. This CDR3 is built from 13 residues. Study observations and caveats: With patients and controls alike, PCR might favor shorter templates to an equal degree.

As for this clone: The antigen remains unidentified.

Sorted CD4+ subsets: naive, central memory, regulatory, stem cell-like memory (CD45RO/CCR7/CD25/CD127/CD95/CD27 panel). This receptor was taken from a man between 25 and 39 years old in good health. The gene calls are TRBV7-2 and TRBJ2-1; tentative D call: TRBD2 (5 bases). Sequenced input: naive CD4+ T cells from blood. As DNA, the CDR3 is TGTGCCAGCAGCCCAACTAGGGACAATGAGCAGTTCTTC. Translated, it gives CASSPTRDNEQFF.